One sample yielded the 18 T cell receptor beta chains listed below, sequenced in a study of T cells in narcolepsy. Repertoires were generated with immunoSEQ multiplex PCR, while TCRdb's copy carries only in-frame clones and drops some. The sample holds about 40,000 clones, around 88% seen once. Sequencing was performed on CD45RA- memory CD4+ T cells from PBMCs. The receptors derive from a human donor with narcolepsy.

The chain links TRBV5-6 to TRBJ2-1; maybe TRBD2 (5 bases). The CDR3 spans 18 residues. The V and J ends lost 4 bases and 6 bases respectively, with 26 bases between them. In germline, CDR1 is SGHDT, CDR2 YYEEEE. CDR3 bases: TGTGCCAGCAGCCCCCGGGTGGCGGGTCCTACGACCACCAATGAGCAGTTCTTC. The encoded protein is CASSPRVAGPTTTNEQFF.

This clone is a singleton in its sample. The rearrangement uses TRBV27 and TRBJ2-5; a possible D gene is TRBD1 (5 bases). Near its end, the DNA agrees better with TRBJ2-7, so the J call may be wrong. CDR3 length equals 15 residues. Per germline, CDR1 MNHEY and CDR2 SMNVEV (reference sequence). This CDR3 is CASSPRAGMTYEQYF. CDR3 coding DNA: TGTGCCAGCAGTCCTCGGGCAGGGATGACCTACGAGCAGTACTTC.

This clone was seen a single time. The rearrangement links TRBV11-2 to TRBJ2-7; D uncertain. The V gene lost 5 bases and the J gene lost 2 bases, with 10 bases spanning the gap. Germline V lookup: CDR1 SGHAT, CDR2 FQNNGV. The CDR3 is 13 residues long. CDR3 bases: TGTGCCAGCAGCCCCCAGGCCCCCTACGAGCAGTACTTC. This encodes CASSPQAPYEQYF. The full variable domain, rest sourced from reference TRBV11-2 and TRBJ2-7, is EAGVAQSPRYKIIEKRQSVAFWCNPISGHATLYWYQQILGQGPKLLIQFQNNGVVDDSQLPKDRFSAERLKGVDSTLKIQPAKLEDSAVYLCASSPQAPYEQYFGPGTRLTVT.

This chain connects TRBV2 to TRBJ2-3; 8 nucleotides align to TRBD1. This CDR3 has 14 amino acids. The trim removed 5 bases at V and 1 base at J, leaving 2 bases unmatched. Germline CDR1 and CDR2: SNHLY and FYNNEI. The chain's CDR3 is CASSWTGRTDTQYF. DNA for the CDR3: TGTGCCAGCAGTTGGACAGGGCGCACAGATACGCAGTATTTT.

This clone was seen only a few times. The chain is built from TRBV6-6 and TRBJ1-6; D ambiguous. Germline-derived CDR1 and CDR2 are MNHNY and SVGAGI (reference sequence). The length of the CDR3 is 12 residues. The V and J ends lost 2 bases and 9 bases respectively, with 5 bases between them. The chain's CDR3 is CASSYGVSPLHF. The CDR3 DNA sequence: TGTGCCAGCAGTTACGGGGTTTCACCCCTCCACTTT.

This clone was seen only once. The chain is built from TRBV5-4 and TRBJ1-6; no reliable D call. Per the germline V gene, CDR1 is SGHNT and CDR2 is YYREEE (reference sequence). This CDR3 spans 14 amino acids. The V and J ends lost 4 bases and 10 bases respectively, with 15 bases between them. The CDR3 region has the DNA TGTGCCAGCAGCACCCCAACAGATGGATCACCCCTCCACTTT. Translation: CASSTPTDGSPLHF.

This clone has a single count. The V and J genes are TRBV7-8 and TRBJ1-2; TRBD1 agrees at 10 bases. The CDR3 spans 15 residues. The trim removed 3 bases at V and 6 bases at J, leaving 7 bases unmatched. Germline CDR1 is SGHVS and CDR2 is FQNEAQ. In DNA form, the CDR3 reads TGTGCCAGCAGCTTTTCCGGGACAGGGGAAAATGGCTACACCTTC. Translated: CASSFSGTGENGYTF.

The chain combines TRBV7-2 with TRBJ2-1; 9 bases map to TRBD2. The CDR3 covers 14 residues. Germline V gene sequence: CDR1 SGHTA, CDR2 FQGNSA. The trim removed 8 bases at V and 8 bases at J, leaving 10 bases unmatched. The CDR3 sequence is CASPPAGGLDEQFF. For the CDR3, the DNA is TGTGCCAGCCCCCCCGCGGGGGGGCTCGATGAGCAGTTCTTC.

In this sample, this clone turned up a few times. The chain uses TRBV21-1 and TRBJ2-7; TRBD2 is the table's D call, not checked against the DNA. TRBV21-1 is a pseudogene locus. The CDR3 length is 11 residues. CDR3 in amino acids: CASSGRYEQYF. The CDR3 DNA follows: TGTGCCAGCAGCGGGAGATACGAGCAGTACTTC.

V gene TRBV11-1 combines with J gene TRBJ1-2; D might be TRBD1 (5 bases). CDR1 SGHAT and CDR2 FQDESV come from the germline V gene (reference sequence). The CDR3 has 15 residues. With 5 bases removed from V and 7 bases from J, the gap between germline ends came to 20 bases. The CDR3 loop is CASSTYKGPSGGYTF. DNA for the CDR3: TGTGCCAGCAGCACCTACAAGGGGCCCAGCGGTGGCTACACCTTC.

The genes are TRBV11-2 and TRBJ1-1, with TRBD1 matching over 7 bases. V lost 2 bases to trimming and J lost 4 bases; unmatched junction nucleotides: 10. Germline-derived CDR1 and CDR2 are SGHAT and FQNNGV. This CDR3 spans 16 amino acids. CDR3 sequence reads: CASSLNTVDRSTEAFF. The DNA of the CDR3 is TGTGCCAGCAGCTTAAACACTGTGGACAGGAGCACTGAAGCTTTCTTT.

The gene calls are TRBV9 and TRBJ2-3, with TRBD2 matching over 8 bases. Germline CDR1 is SGDLS and CDR2 is YYNGEE. The V and J ends lost 0 bases and 6 bases, in that order; junction bases with no gene match: 0. This CDR3 comprises 13 residues. CDR3 nucleotide sequence: TGTGCCAGCAGCGTAGGACTAGCGGATACGCAGTATTTT. It codes for CASSVGLADTQYF.

V is TRBV27 and J is TRBJ1-5; a possible D gene is TRBD1 (6 bases). Trimming cost V 6 bases and J 5 bases, with 8 bases left between them. Germline V gene lookup returns CDR1 MNHEY and CDR2 SMNVEV (reference sequence). The CDR3 length is 12 residues. DNA for the CDR3: TGTGCCAGCAGACAGGGAGATCAGCCCCAGCATTTT. Translated, it gives CASRQGDQPQHF.

The chain is built from TRBV6-1 and TRBJ1-1, with a weak D call TRBD1 (5 bases). Trimming took 1 base from V and 4 from J, leaving 13 bases between them. The CDR3 is 15 residues long. Germline CDR1 MNHNS, CDR2 SASEGT. In nucleotides, the CDR3 is TGTGCCAGCAGTGAAGAATGGGGCTTGAGCACTGAAGCTTTCTTT. As protein: CASSEEWGLSTEAFF.

The chain couples TRBV5-6 to TRBJ1-1; D call uncertain. The CDR3 loop spans 13 amino acids. Trimming took 1 base from V and 10 from J, leaving 14 bases between them. Germline lookup yields CDR1 SGHDT and CDR2 YYEEEE. Here the CDR3 reads CASSLYEQSGAFF. The CDR3 DNA reads as TGTGCCAGCAGCTTGTATGAGCAGAGCGGAGCTTTCTTT.

V usage is TRBV7-2 and J usage is TRBJ2-3; D not resolved. The CDR3 contains 13 residues. CDR1 and CDR2 (germline): SGHTA, FQGNSA. The V and J ends lost 7 bases and 3 bases respectively, with 11 bases between them. The CDR3 loop reads CASIPPSTDTQYF. CDR3 DNA sequence: TGTGCCAGCATCCCTCCCTCAACAGATACGCAGTATTTT.

The chain carries TRBV6-6 and TRBJ2-1; a possible D gene is TRBD1 (6 bases). Germline values: CDR1 MNHNY, CDR2 SVGAGI (reference sequence). The ends were cut back, 4 bases at V and 7 bases at J, with 17 bases in the middle. There are 15 residues in the CDR3. The CDR3 DNA follows: TGTGCCAGCAGTTCCCCACCCGACAGGATTAATGAGCAGTTCTTC. Its translation: CASSSPPDRINEQFF.

Comment on this clone: The sample contains more than one DNA sequence encoding this CDR3. The chain joins TRBV7-3 to TRBJ1-1, with D possibly TRBD1 on 6 matching bases. V was shortened by 2 bases and J by 5 bases, with 9 bases between the two germline ends. Germline V gene data show CDR1 as SGHTA and CDR2 as FQGTGA. The CDR3 loop spans 13 amino acids. The CDR3 spells CASSLQQGTEAFF. Here the CDR3 DNA reads TGTGCCAGCAGCTTACAACAGGGAACTGAAGCTTTCTTT.